The clone carrying this T cell receptor beta chain was observed many times. Its antigen is not identified. Trimming cost V 0 bases and J 5 bases; bases outside gene matches: 6. Germline V gene data show CDR1 as SGHRS and CDR2 as YFSETQ. This CDR3 is built from 16 residues. The data were taken from a study of CD8 T cells in ankylosing spondylitis. Study-level points and caveats: What seemed typical of ankylosing spondylitis blood was a TCR beta motif built from roughly eight highly homologous variants.

Quantitative barcoded 5'-RACE was used to prepare TCR beta libraries. TCRdb reanalysed the 5' RACE reads using MiXCR and keeps one entry per CDR3 protein. The sample holds fewer than 550,000 distinct CDR3 sequences; approximately 5% are singletons and the top ten take approximately 3.5%. The receptor was derived from a male donor with ankylosing spondylitis. Sequencing was carried out using blood, either unsorted or a sorted T cell fraction (not recorded which). The chain has TRBV5-1 and TRBJ2-1; 9 positions agree with TRBD2. The CDR3 sequence is CASSLVFSGGHNEQFF. The DNA of the CDR3 is TGCGCCAGCAGCTTGGTGTTTAGCGGGGGACACAATGAGCAGTTCTTC.